Listed here is a single T cell receptor (beta chain). Its antigen remains unknown. The source of the sample is a study of vaccination effects on CD4 cells after COVID-19. Cells that had been cultured for approximately ten days were the source of isolated CD4+ T cells. The infection with SARS-CoV-2 (confirmed by PCR) occurred in this person between March and December 2020. Participants received two doses of either the BNT162b2 or mRNA-1273 vaccine. V lost 3 bases and J lost 3; bases outside the gene matches: 3. Per germline, CDR1 LGHNA and CDR2 YNFKEQ. The CDR3 runs to 14 residues. Produced via immunoSEQ multiplex PCR; TCRdb's table is partial and in-frame only. Of 35,000 to 55,000 clones in the sample, about 80% are singletons; the top ten hold 3.6%.

This receptor was taken from a human donor who had a prior SARS-CoV-2 infection. Here the sequenced sample was CD4+ T cells from PBMCs cultured without peptide, taken after COVID-19 vaccination. The chain is built from TRBV4-2 and TRBJ2-5, with 8 positions matching TRBD2. The CDR3 DNA reads as TGTGCCAGCAGCCAGAATAGCGGGGAAGAGACCCAGTACTTC. It yields the protein CASSQNSGEETQYF.